This record covers a single T cell receptor (beta chain). The antigen remains unidentified. V was pared by 5 bases and J by 3 bases, with 14 bases between. This CDR3 has 14 residues. Germline V gene lookup returns CDR1 SGHVT and CDR2 SQSDAQ. The record originates from a study of OX40 agonist ivuxolimab in advanced cancers. The wider study: People in dose escalation had one of these cancers: hepatocellular carcinoma, melanoma, renal cell or head and neck cancer.

Study-wide findings and caveats: Fewer expanded clones were found on average in CD4+ than in CD8+ T cells. Normalized T-cell clonal expansion was also low in a subset of nonresponders.

Generated by immunoSEQ multiplex PCR, the TCRdb table keeps only in-frame clones and is missing some. The sample lists tens of thousands of clones; 75% to 85% were seen once. The rearrangement joins TRBV7-4 to TRBJ2-7, with no clear D. The sequence was collected from an adult with an advanced solid tumor such as melanoma, head and neck, liver or kidney cancer. This sample comprised CD4+ or CD8+ T cells sorted from blood, obtained in a trial of the OX40 agonist ivuxolimab. The CDR3 DNA is TGTGCCAGCAGCGTAGGACGGGTCGTCTACGAGCAGTACTTC. This codes for CASSVGRVVYEQYF.